This T cell receptor (beta chain) was recovered during a study of blood T cell repertoires in COVID-19. Study context: T cells, B-cell-depleted T cells, or PBMCs provided the cDNA or gDNA that served as material.

TCRdb's copy holds only in-frame clones and misses some; the assay was immunoSEQ multiplex PCR. The profile shows 400,000 or so clones, 90% of them singletons. This CDR3 is 16 amino acids long. Germline V gene data show CDR1 as SGHRS and CDR2 as YFSETQ. V lost 3 bases to trimming and J lost 0 bases, with 13 bases between them. The V call is TRBV5-1, the J call TRBJ1-3; the D gene is possibly TRBD1 (5 bases). This receptor was taken from a man between 18 and 29 years old who had recovered from COVID-19. Source material: PBMCs or T cells enriched from blood (not recorded which). The CDR3 nucleotides are TGCGCCAGCAGCTCAGGAGACAGTAGCTCTGGAAACACCATATATTTT. Its translation is CASSSGDSSSGNTIYF.